This is a list of T cell receptor beta chains from one sample in a study of CD8 T cells in ankylosing spondylitis. TCRdb called the 5' RACE reads again in MiXCR, with one record for every CDR3 protein. The sample records 350,000 or so distinct CDR3 sequences, 14% to 15% being singletons. The sequencing input was blood, either unsorted or a sorted T cell fraction (not recorded which). Receptors originate from a male donor with ankylosing spondylitis or in good health (not recorded which). Both conserved end residues are part of each CDR3. A D gene is named only where the DNA matches it firmly. Size tells how often a clone was seen (once, few, many) or the class of an expanded clone, and some rows leave it out.

TRBJ1-1 TRBV20-1 NA few TGCAGTGCTGGAAGATCAATGGGGAACACTGAAGCTTTCTTT CSAGRSMGNTEAFF
TRBJ2-2 TRBV9 NA many TGTGCCAGCAGCGTAGCAAGCGGCGGAACCGGGGAGCTGTTTTTT CASSVASGGTGELFF
TRBJ2-7 TRBV5-1 TRBD2 NA TGCGCCAGCAGCTTGGCCGGGACTAGCGGGAGTCACGGGCAGTACTTC CASSLAGTSGSHGQYF
TRBJ2-3 TRBV5-1 TRBD2 NA TGCGCCAGCTGCATAGCGGGGGAAACCACAGATACGCAGTATTTT CASCIAGETTDTQYF
TRBJ2-7 TRBV3-1 NA NA TGTGCCAGCAGCCGACGCTCCTACGAGCAGTACTTC CASSRRSYEQYF
TRBJ2-7 TRBV5-5 TRBD1 NA TGTGCCAGCAGCGCGAGGACAGGATTCTACGAGCAGTACTTC CASSARTGFYEQYF
TRBJ2-1 TRBV5-5 NA few TGTGCCAGCAGTTCCGGGCCCCCGGATGAGCAGTTCTTC CASSSGPPDEQFF
TRBJ2-1 TRBV24-1 TRBD2 NA TGTGCCACCAGTGATTTGGGGGAGGGTGAGCAGTTCTTC CATSDLGEGEQFF
TRBJ1-2 TRBV3-1 NA few TGTGCCAGCAGCATCCACAACAGGGACCTTGGCTACACCTTC CASSIHNRDLGYTF
TRBJ1-1 TRBV9 TRBD1 NA TGTGCCAGCAGCGTTGGGACAGGGATGAACACTGAAGCTTTCTTT CASSVGTGMNTEAFF
TRBJ1-1 TRBV5-1 NA many TGCGCCAGCAGCTTGCGTCCCACTGAAGCTTTCTTT CASSLRPTEAFF
TRBJ2-1 TRBV4-1 TRBD2 NA TGCGCCAGCAGCCGGGTTCGGCGGGGGGAGCAGTTCTTC CASSRVRRGEQFF
TRBJ2-7 TRBV4-1 NA few TGCGCCAGCAGCCAATTACACGGGGTCTACGAGCAGTACTTC CASSQLHGVYEQYF
TRBJ2-7 TRBV10-3 NA few TGTGCCATCAGTGTAACAGGCGAGCAGTACTTC CAISVTGEQYF
TRBJ1-5 TRBV6-2/TRBV6-3 TRBD1 many TGTGCCAGCACCCGGACAGGGGGAAATCAGCCCCAGCATTTT CASTRTGGNQPQHF
TRBJ2-3 TRBV11-2 NA many TGTGCCAGCAGCCCTCGCGATACGCAGTATTTT CASSPRDTQYF
TRBJ2-5 TRBV5-1 TRBD2 few TGCGCCAGCAGCTTGGGTGGTAGCGGGGGAGCCCAAGAGACCCAGTACTTC CASSLGGSGGAQETQYF
TRBJ2-3 TRBV7-2 TRBD2 few TGTGCCAGCAGCCCGCGCAGCGGGGGCCGGGACACAGATACGCAGTATTTT CASSPRSGGRDTDTQYF
TRBJ1-4 TRBV20-1 NA few TGCAGTGCTAGGGTGGGCGCAACTAATGAAAAACTGTTTTTT CSARVGATNEKLFF
TRBJ2-4 TRBV5-8 NA few TGTGCCAGCAGCTTGTTAGAGAACATTCAGTACTTC CASSLLENIQYF
TRBJ2-2 TRBV3-1 NA few TGTGCCAGCAGCCAAGAATTCAGAACCGGGGAGCTGTTTTTT CASSQEFRTGELFF
TRBJ2-3 TRBV4-2 TRBD2 many TGTGCCAGCAGCCCCCTAGTAGCGGGGTACACAGATACGCAGTATTTT CASSPLVAGYTDTQYF
TRBJ2-3 TRBV5-5 TRBD2 NA TGTGCCAGCAGCTCCCGGACTAGCGGGACAAGGACGCAGTATTTT CASSSRTSGTRTQYF
TRBJ2-5 TRBV6-1 TRBD2 few TGTGCCAGCAGTATGACTAGCGGGGGGGCCGCCCTGAATCAAGAGACCCAGTACTTC CASSMTSGGAALNQETQYF
TRBJ2-5 TRBV5-1 TRBD2 few TGCGCCAGCAGCCTAACCGGGACTAGCGGAGAGACCCAGTACTTC CASSLTGTSGETQYF
TRBJ2-5 TRBV4-1 NA NA TGCGCCAGCAGCCAAGGGATAGGGTCTGAGGAGACCCAGTACTTC CASSQGIGSEETQYF
TRBJ2-2 TRBV25-1 NA few TGTGCCAGCAGTGCCTCAGCTAACACCGGGGAGCTGTTTTTT CASSASANTGELFF
TRBJ1-5 TRBV12-3/TRBV12-4 NA many TGTGCCAGCAGTTTATTGGGCCAGCCCCAGCATTTT CASSLLGQPQHF
TRBJ2-1 TRBV7-2 NA NA TGTGCCAGCAGCTTAGGCGCGATCTACAATGAGCAGTTCTTC CASSLGAIYNEQFF
TRBJ2-3 TRBV7-2 NA NA TGTGCCAGCAGCTTGGGGAGAATCAGCACAGATACGCAGTATTTT CASSLGRISTDTQYF
TRBJ2-3 TRBV30 NA NA TGTGCCTGGATCGGGTTAGGAAGAACAGATACGCAGTATTTT CAWIGLGRTDTQYF
TRBJ2-3 TRBV4-2 NA many TGTGCCAGCAGCCAAGGTTCGAGGTCAGATACGCAGTATTTT CASSQGSRSDTQYF
TRBJ2-1 TRBV3-1 NA many TGTGCCAGCAGCCAAGGTATCTATGAGCAGTTCTTC CASSQGIYEQFF
TRBJ2-7 TRBV6-2/TRBV6-3 TRBD2 NA TGTGCCAGCAGTTACGGCGGGAGGTACGAGCAGTACTTC CASSYGGRYEQYF